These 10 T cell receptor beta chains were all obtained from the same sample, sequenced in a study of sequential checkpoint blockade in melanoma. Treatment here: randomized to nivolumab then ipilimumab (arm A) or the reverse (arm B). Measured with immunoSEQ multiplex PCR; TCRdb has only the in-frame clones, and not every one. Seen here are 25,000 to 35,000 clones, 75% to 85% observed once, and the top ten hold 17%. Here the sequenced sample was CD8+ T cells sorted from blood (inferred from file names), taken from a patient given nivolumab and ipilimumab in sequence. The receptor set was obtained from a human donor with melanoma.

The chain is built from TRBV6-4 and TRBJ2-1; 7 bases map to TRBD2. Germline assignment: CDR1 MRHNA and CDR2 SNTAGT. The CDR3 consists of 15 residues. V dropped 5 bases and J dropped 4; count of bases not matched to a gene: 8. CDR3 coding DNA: TGTGCCAGCAGTCCTATTGCGGGAGAATACAATGAGCAGTTCTTC. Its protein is CASSPIAGEYNEQFF.

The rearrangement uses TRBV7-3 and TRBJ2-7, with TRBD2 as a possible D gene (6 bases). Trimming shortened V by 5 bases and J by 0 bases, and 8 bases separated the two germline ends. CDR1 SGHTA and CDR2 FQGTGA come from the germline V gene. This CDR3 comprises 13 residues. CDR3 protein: CASSRGISYEQYF. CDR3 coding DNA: TGTGCCAGCAGCCGGGGGATCTCCTACGAGCAGTACTTC.

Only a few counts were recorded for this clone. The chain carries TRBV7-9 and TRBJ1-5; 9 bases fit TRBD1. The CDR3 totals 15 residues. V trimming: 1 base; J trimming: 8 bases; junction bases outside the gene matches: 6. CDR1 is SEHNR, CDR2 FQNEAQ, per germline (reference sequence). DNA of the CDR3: TGTGCCAGCAGCTTAGGACAGGGGGGCGGGGAGCCCCAGCATTTT. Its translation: CASSLGQGGGEPQHF.

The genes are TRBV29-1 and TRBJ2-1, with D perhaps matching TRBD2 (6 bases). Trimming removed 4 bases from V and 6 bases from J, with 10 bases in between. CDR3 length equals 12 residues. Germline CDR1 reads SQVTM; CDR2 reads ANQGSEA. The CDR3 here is CSVVEGFNEQFF. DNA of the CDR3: TGCAGCGTTGTGGAGGGGTTCAATGAGCAGTTCTTC.

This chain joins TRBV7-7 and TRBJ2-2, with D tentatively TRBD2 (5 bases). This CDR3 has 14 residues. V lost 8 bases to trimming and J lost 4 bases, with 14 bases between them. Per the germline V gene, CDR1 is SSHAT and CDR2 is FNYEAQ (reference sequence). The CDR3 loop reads CASRYGEGTGELFF. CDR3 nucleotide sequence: TGTGCCAGCCGTTATGGTGAGGGCACCGGGGAGCTGTTTTTT.

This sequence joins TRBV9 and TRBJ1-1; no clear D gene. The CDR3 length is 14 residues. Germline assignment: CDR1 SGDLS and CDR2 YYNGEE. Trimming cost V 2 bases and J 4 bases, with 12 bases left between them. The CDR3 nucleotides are TGTGCCAGCAGCGTGTATGGGGAGGGCACTGAAGCTTTCTTT. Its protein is CASSVYGEGTEAFF.

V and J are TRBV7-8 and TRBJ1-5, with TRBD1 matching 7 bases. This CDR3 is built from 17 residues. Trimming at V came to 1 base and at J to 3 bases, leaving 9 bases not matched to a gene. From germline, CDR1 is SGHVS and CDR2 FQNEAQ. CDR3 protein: CASSLVGTEIFNQPQHF. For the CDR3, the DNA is TGTGCCAGCAGCTTAGTTGGGACAGAGATTTTCAATCAGCCCCAGCATTTT. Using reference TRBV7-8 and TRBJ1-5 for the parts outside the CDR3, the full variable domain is GAGVSQSPRYKVAKRGQDVALRCDPISGHVSLFWYQQALGQGPEFLTYFQNEAQLDKSGLPSDRFFAERPEGSVSTLKIQRTQQEDSAVYLCASSLVGTEIFNQPQHFGDGTRLSIL.

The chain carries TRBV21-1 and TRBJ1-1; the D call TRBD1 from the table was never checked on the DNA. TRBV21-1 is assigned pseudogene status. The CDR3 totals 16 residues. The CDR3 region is CASRSTGFVSCTEAFF. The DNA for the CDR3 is TGTGCCAGCAGATCGACAGGGTTTGTAAGTTGCACTGAAGCTTTCTTT.

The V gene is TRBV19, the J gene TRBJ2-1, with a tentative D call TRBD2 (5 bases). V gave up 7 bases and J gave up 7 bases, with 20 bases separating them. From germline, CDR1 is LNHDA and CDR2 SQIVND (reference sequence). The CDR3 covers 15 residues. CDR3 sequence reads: CASTLSGVELNEQFF. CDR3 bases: TGTGCCAGTACCCTCTCCGGGGTGGAACTTAATGAGCAGTTCTTC.

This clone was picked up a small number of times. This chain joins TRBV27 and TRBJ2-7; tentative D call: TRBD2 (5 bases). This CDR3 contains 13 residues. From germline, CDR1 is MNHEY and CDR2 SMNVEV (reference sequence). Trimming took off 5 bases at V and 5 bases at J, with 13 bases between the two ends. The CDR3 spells CASSRGNRHEQYF. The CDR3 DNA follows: TGTGCCAGCAGTAGAGGGAACCGACACGAGCAGTACTTC.